The source of this T cell receptor (beta chain) is a study of T cell responses to AZD1222 COVID-19 vaccine. Whole-study findings and limits: The span of vaccine-associated CD4 TCRs extended across spike, with dominance at 160-218 and 743-854.

Profiled with immunoSEQ multiplex PCR; TCRdb holds only in-frame clones, not every one. The sample shows roughly 96,000 clones, approximately 88% of them seen only once. The CDR3 length is 14 residues. Germline CDR1 reads LGHNA; CDR2 reads YNFKEQ. The V end was cut by 1 base, the J end by 14 bases, with 17 bases between. Concerning this clone itself: What it recognizes is unknown.

Specimen: peripheral blood, collected 28 days after the second AZD1222 dose. This rearrangement joins TRBV4-2 to TRBJ1-4; D unresolved. The TCR comes from an adult who received the AZD1222 COVID-19 vaccine. CDR3 sequence reads: CASSQGKKGPFLFF. The CDR3, as DNA: TGTGCCAGCAGCCAAGGAAAGAAAGGGCCCTTTCTGTTTTTT.